What follows are 3 T cell receptor beta chains derived from one specimen sequenced in a study of blood T cell repertoires in COVID-19. Data came from immunoSEQ multiplex PCR; TCRdb stores just in-frame clones and leaves some out. Of about 170,000 clones detected, approximately 85% appear once; the ten largest clones hold about 1.2%. The specimen was peripheral blood. The receptors derive from a man aged 60-69 years who had recovered from COVID-19.

CDR3 coding DNA: TGCGCCAGCAGCCAAGACCCTACTAGCGGGGGTGCCAACACCGGGGAGCTGTTTTTT. Protein: CASSQDPTSGGANTGELFF. The chain combines TRBV4-1 with TRBJ2-2; 11 bases are a match to TRBD2. Looked up from germline, CDR1 is MGHRA and CDR2 is YSYEKL. V lost 0 bases to trimming and J lost 2 bases; unmatched junction nucleotides: 8. This CDR3 has 19 residues.

The chain joins TRBV11-2 to TRBJ2-5, with TRBD2 identical over 8 bases. V shed 4 bases and J 5 bases; nucleotides not matched to a gene: 9. This CDR3 is built from 15 residues. Looked up from germline, CDR1 is SGHAT and CDR2 is FQNNGV. The DNA of the CDR3 is TGTGCCAGCAGCTCGCGTGCGTCGGGGGGGGAGACCCAGTACTTC. This sequence encodes CASSSRASGGETQYF.

This chain uses TRBV5-8 with TRBJ1-4; no clear D. The germline V and J ends were trimmed by 5 bases and 3 bases, with 11 bases remaining between them. The CDR3 runs 14 residues. The germline V gene encodes CDR1 SGHTS and CDR2 YDEGEE. CDR3 residues: CASSLGRANEKLFF. The CDR3 DNA is TGTGCCAGCAGTCTGGGGAGGGCTAATGAAAAACTGTTTTTT.